The entry that follows covers one T cell receptor (beta chain) sequence. Losses at the gene ends were 2 bases for V and 5 bases for J; bases not matched to a gene: 4. Germline V gene sequence: CDR1 MNHEY, CDR2 SVGAGI. The CDR3 runs to 15 residues. The sample originates from a study of blood T cell repertoires in COVID-19. Study-wide background: Acute-phase and convalescent COVID-19 samples originated in the United States, Italy and Spain. Sources were T cells, B-cell-depleted T cells, or PBMCs; the material itself was cDNA or gDNA.

Authors' processing steps: Estimated nucleated cell counts came from reference gene primer amplification. Assay used: immunoSEQ multiplex PCR; TCRdb lists only in-frame clones, some missing. That table supplies the V and J calls and clone size; D and trimming were determined from the DNA. The table records roughly 59,000 clones, around four fifths of them present only once. Sequencing input: peripheral blood. The sequence came from an elderly man with acute or convalescent COVID-19. V gene TRBV6-5 combines with J gene TRBJ1-4; 8 bases are shared with TRBD1. The CDR3 reads CASSYRQGLNEKLFF. The CDR3 DNA reads TGTGCCAGCAGTTACCGACAGGGGTTAAATGAAAAACTGTTTTTT.